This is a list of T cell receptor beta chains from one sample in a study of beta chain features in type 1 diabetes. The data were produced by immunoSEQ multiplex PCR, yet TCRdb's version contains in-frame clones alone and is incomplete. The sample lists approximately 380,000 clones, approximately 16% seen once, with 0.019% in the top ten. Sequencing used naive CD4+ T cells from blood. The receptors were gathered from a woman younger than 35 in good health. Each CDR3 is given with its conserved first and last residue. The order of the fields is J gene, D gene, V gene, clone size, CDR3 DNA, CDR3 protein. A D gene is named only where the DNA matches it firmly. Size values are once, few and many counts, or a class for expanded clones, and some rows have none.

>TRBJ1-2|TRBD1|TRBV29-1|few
TGCAGCGTCGACAGGGGGGCTAACTATGGCTACACCTTC
CSVDRGANYGYTF
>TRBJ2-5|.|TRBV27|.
TGTGCCAGCAGTTTAAGTCCAGTGCCAGAGACCCAGTACTTC
CASSLSPVPETQYF
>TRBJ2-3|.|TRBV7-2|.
TGTGCCAGCAGCTTACTAATGTTGCCCGGGGATACGCAGTATTTT
CASSLLMLPGDTQYF
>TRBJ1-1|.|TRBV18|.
TGTGCCAGCTCACCCGCTATGGGGGCCTTGAGCACTGAAGCTTTCTTT
CASSPAMGALSTEAFF
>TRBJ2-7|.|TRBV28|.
TGTGCCAGCAGAACGACAGCCCTTGGCGAGCAGTACTTC
CASRTTALGEQYF
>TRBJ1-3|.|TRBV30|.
TGTGCCTGGAGTGGAGGACATGGAAACACCATATATTTT
CAWSGGHGNTIYF
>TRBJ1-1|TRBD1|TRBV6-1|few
TGTGCCAGCAGTGAATGGTCAGGGGGCGAGGGCACTGAAGCTTTCTTT
CASSEWSGGEGTEAFF
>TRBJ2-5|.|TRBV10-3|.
TGTGCCATCAGTGAGACGCGGTCCGTCCCATTTCGGACCCAGTACTTC
CAISETRSVPFRTQYF
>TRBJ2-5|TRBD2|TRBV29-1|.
TGCAGCGCTGTCCCGGGACTAGCGGGAGACCCCCAAGAGACCCAGTACTTC
CSAVPGLAGDPQETQYF
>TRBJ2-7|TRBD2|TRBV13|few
TGTGCCAGCAGCTCCGTCGGGGGGGCCCGAACCTACGAGCAGTACTTC
CASSSVGGARTYEQYF
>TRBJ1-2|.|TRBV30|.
TGTGCCTGGGAGAGGGATGGCTACACCTTC
CAWERDGYTF
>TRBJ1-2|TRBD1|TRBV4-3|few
TGCGCCAGCAGCCAAGATCCAGGACAGGGTGGATATGGCTACACCTTC
CASSQDPGQGGYGYTF
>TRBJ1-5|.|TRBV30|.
TGTGCCTCAGGGGTTGTCGGCAATCAGCCCCAGCATTTT
CASGVVGNQPQHF
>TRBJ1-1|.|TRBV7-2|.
TGTGCCAGCAGTTCCAGCCACGGGGACACTGAAGCTTTCTTT
CASSSSHGDTEAFF
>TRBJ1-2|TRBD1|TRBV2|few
TGTGCCAGCATAGGGGACAGGGGGTCCTATGGCTACACCTTC
CASIGDRGSYGYTF
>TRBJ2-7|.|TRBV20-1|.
TGCAGTGCTCCCGACACCTACGAGCAGTACTTC
CSAPDTYEQYF
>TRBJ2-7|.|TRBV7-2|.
TGTGCCAGCAGCTTGAGGCGGGCAGGGGACGCCTACGAGCAGTACTTC
CASSLRRAGDAYEQYF
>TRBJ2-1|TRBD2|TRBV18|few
TGTGCCAGCTCACCGGGAGCGGGAAGTGAGCAGTTCTTC
CASSPGAGSEQFF
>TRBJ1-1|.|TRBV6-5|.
TGTGCCACGAGCGGATTCCAGGGGATGGGAACTGAAGCTTTCTTT
CATSGFQGMGTEAFF
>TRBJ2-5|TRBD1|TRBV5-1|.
TGCGCCAGCAGCCGATTAGGACAGGCGAGGGAGACCCAGTACTTC
CASSRLGQARETQYF
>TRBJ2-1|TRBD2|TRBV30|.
TGTGCCTGGAGTGGGACTAGCGGGGCGGGGCAGTTCTTC
CAWSGTSGAGQFF
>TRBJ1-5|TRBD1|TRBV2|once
TGTGCCAACGGGAGGGGACAGAACAATCAGCCCCAGCATTTT
CANGRGQNNQPQHF
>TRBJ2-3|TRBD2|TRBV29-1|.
TGCAGCGTTTCGACTAGCGGTCGCACAGATACGCAGTATTTT
CSVSTSGRTDTQYF
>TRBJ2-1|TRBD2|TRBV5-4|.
TGTGCCAGCAGGTCGGGAGGGCCCGTATATGAGCAGTTCTTC
CASRSGGPVYEQFF
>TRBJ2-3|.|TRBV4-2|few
TGTGCCAGCAGCACCCGAACTAGCACAGATACGCAGTATTTT
CASSTRTSTDTQYF
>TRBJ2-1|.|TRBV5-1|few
TGCGCCAGCAGCTTCGGGACAACCTCCTACAATGAGCAGTTCTTC
CASSFGTTSYNEQFF
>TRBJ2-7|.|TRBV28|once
TGTGCCAGTCAGGGGGGACACGACGAGCAGTACTTC
CASQGGHDEQYF
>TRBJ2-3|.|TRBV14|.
TGTGCCAGCAGCCGGGACTTGGGGTTGGATACGCAGTATTTT
CASSRDLGLDTQYF
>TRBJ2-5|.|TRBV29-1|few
TGCAGCACCCGACAGCAAGAGACCCAGTACTTC
CSTRQQETQYF
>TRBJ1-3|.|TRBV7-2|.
TGTGCCAGCAGCCCCAGCTCTGGAAACACCATATATTTT
CASSPSSGNTIYF
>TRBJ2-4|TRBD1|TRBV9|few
TGTGCCAGCAGCTTTACCGGGACAGGGGAATACATTCAGTACTTC
CASSFTGTGEYIQYF
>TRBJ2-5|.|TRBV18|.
TGTGCCAGCTCACCAATTCCCAAAGAGACCCAGTACTTC
CASSPIPKETQYF
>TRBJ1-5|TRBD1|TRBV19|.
TGTGCCAGCCGGGACAGGGAACGCCAGCCCCAGCATTTT
CASRDRERQPQHF
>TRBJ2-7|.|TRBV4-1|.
TGCGCCAGCAGGCAAAACTCAGGCTACGAGCAGTACTTC
CASRQNSGYEQYF
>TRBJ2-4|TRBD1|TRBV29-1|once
TGCAGCGCTGCGGGGGACAGGGGTGTGGGGAGAGCCAAAAACATTCAGTACTTC
CSAAGDRGVGRAKNIQYF
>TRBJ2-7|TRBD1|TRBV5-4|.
TGTGCCAGCAGCCCGGGACAGGGAGGCGAGCAGTACTTC
CASSPGQGGEQYF
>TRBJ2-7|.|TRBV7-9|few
TGTGCCAGCTTAGGGGGTTACGAGCAGTACTTC
CASLGGYEQYF
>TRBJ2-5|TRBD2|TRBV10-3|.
TGTGCCATCAGTTCCCCGGGACTAGCGGGTTACGAGACCCAGTACTTC
CAISSPGLAGYETQYF
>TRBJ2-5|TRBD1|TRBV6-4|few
TGTGCCAGCAGTGAGGGACAGGAAGAGACCCAGTACTTC
CASSEGQEETQYF
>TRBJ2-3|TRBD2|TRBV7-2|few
TGTGCCAGCAGCTTTAGCGGGAGCACAGATACGCAGTATTTT
CASSFSGSTDTQYF
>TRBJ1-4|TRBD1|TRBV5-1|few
TGCGCCAGCAGTCCCGGGACAGGGGATGAAAAACTGTTTTTT
CASSPGTGDEKLFF
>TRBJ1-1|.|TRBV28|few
TGTGCCAGCAGTCCCATAACAGGGTCGAACACTGAAGCTTTCTTT
CASSPITGSNTEAFF
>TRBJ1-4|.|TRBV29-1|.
TGCAGCGTCCCCCTTCTTGAAAAACTGTTTTTT
CSVPLLEKLFF
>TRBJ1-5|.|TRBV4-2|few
TGTGCCAGCAGCCAAGGCGGGTCCCAAGGCAATCAGCCCCAGCATTTT
CASSQGGSQGNQPQHF
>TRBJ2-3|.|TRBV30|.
TGTGCCTGGAGTACTGGCGGGTCTAGCACAGATACGCAGTATTTT
CAWSTGGSSTDTQYF
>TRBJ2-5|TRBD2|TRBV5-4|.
TGTGCCAGCAGCTCGAGGCGGGAGGGCCTAGGAGAGACCCAGTACTTC
CASSSRREGLGETQYF
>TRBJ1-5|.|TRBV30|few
TGTGCCTGGAGTCAATACGGCGGGGGCATCAATCAGCCCCAGCATTTT
CAWSQYGGGINQPQHF
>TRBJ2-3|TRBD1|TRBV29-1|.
TGCAGCGTCCGGACAGGGCTGGGCACAGATACGCAGTATTTT
CSVRTGLGTDTQYF
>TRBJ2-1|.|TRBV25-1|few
TGTGCCAGCGCCCTAGGTGGTAGGAACAATGAGCAGTTCTTC
CASALGGRNNEQFF
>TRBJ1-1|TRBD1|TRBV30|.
TGTGCCCATGTATACATGAAGACAGGGGAAGCTTTCTTT
CAHVYMKTGEAFF
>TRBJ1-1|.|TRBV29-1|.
TGCAGCGTTGTCAGGGGTTCGGGAGGAGAAGCTTTCTTT
CSVVRGSGGEAFF
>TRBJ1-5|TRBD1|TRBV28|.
TGTGCCAGCAGTAACAGACAGGGTGGAAGCAATCAGCCCCAGCATTTT
CASSNRQGGSNQPQHF
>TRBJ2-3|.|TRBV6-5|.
TGTGCCAGCAGTTACCGGACACCAGGGGATACGCAGTATTTT
CASSYRTPGDTQYF
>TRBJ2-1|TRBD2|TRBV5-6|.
TGTGCCAGCAGCCCCCCGGGACTAGGGGATGAGCAGTTCTTC
CASSPPGLGDEQFF
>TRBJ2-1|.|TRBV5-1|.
TGCGCCAGCGGAGGGGCTAGCAATGAGCAGTTCTTC
CASGGASNEQFF